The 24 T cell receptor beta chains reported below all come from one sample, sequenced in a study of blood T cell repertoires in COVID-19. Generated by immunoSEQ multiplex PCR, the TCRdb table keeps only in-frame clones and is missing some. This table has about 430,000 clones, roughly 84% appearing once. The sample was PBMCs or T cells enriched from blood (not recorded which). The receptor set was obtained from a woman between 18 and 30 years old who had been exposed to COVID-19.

In DNA form, the CDR3 reads TGTGCCAGCAGCGCCCCCCAGGAGGGGCAGGGGGACTACGAGCAGTACTTC. It encodes CASSAPQEGQGDYEQYF. The chain combines TRBV9 with TRBJ2-7; D might be TRBD1 (7 bases). The CDR3 runs 17 residues. Germline-derived CDR1 and CDR2 are SGDLS and YYNGEE. V was trimmed by 3 bases and J by 3 bases, leaving 22 bases between them.

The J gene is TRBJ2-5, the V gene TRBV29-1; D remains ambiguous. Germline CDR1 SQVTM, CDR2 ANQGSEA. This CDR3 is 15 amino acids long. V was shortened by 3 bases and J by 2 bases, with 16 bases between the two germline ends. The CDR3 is CSVDVQAFPQETQYF. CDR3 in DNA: TGCAGCGTTGATGTGCAGGCTTTCCCACAAGAGACCCAGTACTTC.

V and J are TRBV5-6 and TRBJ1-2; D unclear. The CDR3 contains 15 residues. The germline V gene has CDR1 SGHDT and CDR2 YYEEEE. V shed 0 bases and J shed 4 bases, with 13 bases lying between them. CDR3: CASSLGLGQAYGYTF. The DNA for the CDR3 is TGTGCCAGCAGCTTGGGTCTGGGCCAGGCCTATGGCTACACCTTC.

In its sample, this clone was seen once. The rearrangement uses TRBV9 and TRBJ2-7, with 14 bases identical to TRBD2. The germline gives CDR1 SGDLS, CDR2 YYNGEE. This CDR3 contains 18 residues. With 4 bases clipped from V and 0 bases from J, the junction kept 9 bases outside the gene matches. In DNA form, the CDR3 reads TGTGCCAGCAGCCTAGGGACTAGCGGGAGCACGGGCTCCTACGAGCAGTACTTC. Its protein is CASSLGTSGSTGSYEQYF.

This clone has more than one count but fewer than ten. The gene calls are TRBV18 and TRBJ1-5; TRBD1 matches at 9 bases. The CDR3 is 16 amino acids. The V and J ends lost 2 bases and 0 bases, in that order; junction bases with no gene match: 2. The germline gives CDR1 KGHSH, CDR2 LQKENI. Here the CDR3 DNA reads TGTGCCAGCTCACCATCGACAGGGGGTAGCAATCAGCCCCAGCATTTT. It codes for CASSPSTGGSNQPQHF.

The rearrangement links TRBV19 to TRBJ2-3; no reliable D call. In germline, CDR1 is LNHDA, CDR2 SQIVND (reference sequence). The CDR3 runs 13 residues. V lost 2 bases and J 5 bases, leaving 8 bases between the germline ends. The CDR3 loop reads CASSIRLLDTQYF. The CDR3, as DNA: TGTGCCAGTAGTATACGTCTCCTAGATACGCAGTATTTT.

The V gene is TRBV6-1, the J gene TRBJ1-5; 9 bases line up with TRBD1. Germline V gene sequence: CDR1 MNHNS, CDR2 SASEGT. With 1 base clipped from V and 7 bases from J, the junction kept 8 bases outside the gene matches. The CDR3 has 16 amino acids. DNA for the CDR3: TGTGCCAGCAGTGAAGTGTTACAGGGGGCCAGGCAGCCCCAGCATTTT. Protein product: CASSEVLQGARQPQHF.

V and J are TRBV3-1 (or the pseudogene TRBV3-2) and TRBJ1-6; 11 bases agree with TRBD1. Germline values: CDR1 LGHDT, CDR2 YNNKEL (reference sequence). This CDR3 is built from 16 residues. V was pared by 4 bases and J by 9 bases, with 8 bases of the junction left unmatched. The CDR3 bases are TGTGCCAGCAGCCGGGACAGGGGGTCAACCGCTTCACCCCTCCACTTT. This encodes CASSRDRGSTASPLHF.

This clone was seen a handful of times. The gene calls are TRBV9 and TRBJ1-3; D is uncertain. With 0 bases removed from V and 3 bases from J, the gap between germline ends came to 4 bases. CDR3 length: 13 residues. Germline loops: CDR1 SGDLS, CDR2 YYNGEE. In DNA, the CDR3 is TGTGCCAGCAGCGTAGCAGGTGGAAACACCATATATTTT. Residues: CASSVAGGNTIYF. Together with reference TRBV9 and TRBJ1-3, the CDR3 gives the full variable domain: DSGVTQTPKHLITATGQRVTLRCSPRSGDLSVYWYQQSLDQGLQFLIQYYNGEERAKGNILERFSAQQFPDLHSELNLSSLELGDSALYFCASSVAGGNTIYFGEGSWLTVV.

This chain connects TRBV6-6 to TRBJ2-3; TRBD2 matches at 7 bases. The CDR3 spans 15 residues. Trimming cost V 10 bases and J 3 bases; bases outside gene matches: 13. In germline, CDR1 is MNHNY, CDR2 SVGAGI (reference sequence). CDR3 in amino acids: CATTSSGGLTDTQYF. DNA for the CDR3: TGTGCCACCACGTCTAGCGGAGGGCTTACAGATACGCAGTATTTT.

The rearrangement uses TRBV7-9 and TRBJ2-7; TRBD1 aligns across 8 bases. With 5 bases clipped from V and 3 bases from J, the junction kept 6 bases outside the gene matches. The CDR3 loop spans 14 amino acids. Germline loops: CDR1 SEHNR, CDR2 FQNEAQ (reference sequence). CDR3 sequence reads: CASSAPGQVYEQYF. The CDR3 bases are TGTGCCAGCAGCGCACCGGGACAGGTCTACGAGCAGTACTTC. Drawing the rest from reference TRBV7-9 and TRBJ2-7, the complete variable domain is DTGVSQNPRHKITKRGQNVTFRCDPISEHNRLYWYRQTLGQGPEFLTYFQNEAQLEKSRLLSDRFSAERPKGSFSTLEIQRTEQGDSAMYLCASSAPGQVYEQYFGPGTRLTVT.

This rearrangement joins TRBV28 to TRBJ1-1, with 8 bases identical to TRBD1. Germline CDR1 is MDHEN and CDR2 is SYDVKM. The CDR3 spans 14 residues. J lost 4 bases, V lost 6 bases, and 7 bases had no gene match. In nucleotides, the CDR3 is TGTGCCAGCAGGGTAGGACAGGGATTCACTGAAGCTTTCTTT. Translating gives CASRVGQGFTEAFF.

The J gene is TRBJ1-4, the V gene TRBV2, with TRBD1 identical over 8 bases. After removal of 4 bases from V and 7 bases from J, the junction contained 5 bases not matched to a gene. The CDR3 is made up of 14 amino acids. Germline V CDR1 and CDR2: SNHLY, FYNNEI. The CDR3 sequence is CASSGQGLTEKLFF. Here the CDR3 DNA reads TGTGCCAGCAGTGGACAGGGGTTGACTGAAAAACTGTTTTTT.

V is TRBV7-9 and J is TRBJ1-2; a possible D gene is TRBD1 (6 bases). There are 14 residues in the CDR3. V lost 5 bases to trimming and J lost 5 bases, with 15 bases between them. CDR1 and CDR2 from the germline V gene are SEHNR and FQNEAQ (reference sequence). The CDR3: CASSITGTAYGYTF. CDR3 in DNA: TGTGCCAGCAGCATCACAGGGACCGCTTATGGCTACACCTTC.

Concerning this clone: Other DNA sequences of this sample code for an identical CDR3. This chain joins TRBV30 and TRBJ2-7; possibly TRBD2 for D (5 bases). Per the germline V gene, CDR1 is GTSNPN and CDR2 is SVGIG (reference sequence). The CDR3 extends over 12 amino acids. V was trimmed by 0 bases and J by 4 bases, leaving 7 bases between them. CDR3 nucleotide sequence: TGTGCCTGGAGTGTATCGGGGTACGAGCAGTACTTC. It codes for CAWSVSGYEQYF.

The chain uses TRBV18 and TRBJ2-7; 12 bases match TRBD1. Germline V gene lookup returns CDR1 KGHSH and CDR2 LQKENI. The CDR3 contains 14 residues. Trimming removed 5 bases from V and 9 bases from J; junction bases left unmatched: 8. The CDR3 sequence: CASSGYGTGGLQYF. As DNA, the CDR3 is TGTGCCAGCTCAGGCTACGGGACAGGGGGCTTGCAGTACTTC.

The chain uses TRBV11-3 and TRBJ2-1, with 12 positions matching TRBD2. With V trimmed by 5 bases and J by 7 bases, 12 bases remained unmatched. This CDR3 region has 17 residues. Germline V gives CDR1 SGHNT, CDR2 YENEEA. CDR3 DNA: TGTGCCAGCAGCCCCCAGGTCGGACTAGCGGGAAGTAATGAGCAGTTCTTC. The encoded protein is CASSPQVGLAGSNEQFF.

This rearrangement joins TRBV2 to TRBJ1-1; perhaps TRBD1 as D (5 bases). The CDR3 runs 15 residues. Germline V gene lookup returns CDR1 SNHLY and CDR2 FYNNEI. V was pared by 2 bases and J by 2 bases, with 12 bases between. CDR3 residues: CASSERQDNNTEAFF. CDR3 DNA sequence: TGTGCCAGCAGTGAAAGGCAGGACAATAACACTGAAGCTTTCTTT.

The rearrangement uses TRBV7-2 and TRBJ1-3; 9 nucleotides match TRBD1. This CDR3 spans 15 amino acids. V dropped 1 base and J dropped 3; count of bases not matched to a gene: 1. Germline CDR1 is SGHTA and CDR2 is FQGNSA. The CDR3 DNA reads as TGTGCCAGCAGCTTAGACAGGGGGCTTGGAAACACCATATATTTT. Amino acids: CASSLDRGLGNTIYF.

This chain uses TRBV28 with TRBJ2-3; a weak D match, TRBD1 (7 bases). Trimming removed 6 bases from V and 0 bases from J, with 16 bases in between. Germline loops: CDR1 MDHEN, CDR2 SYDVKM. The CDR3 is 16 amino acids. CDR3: CASSEQTGTSTDTQYF. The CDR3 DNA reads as TGTGCCAGCAGCGAGCAGACAGGGACTAGCACAGATACGCAGTATTTT.

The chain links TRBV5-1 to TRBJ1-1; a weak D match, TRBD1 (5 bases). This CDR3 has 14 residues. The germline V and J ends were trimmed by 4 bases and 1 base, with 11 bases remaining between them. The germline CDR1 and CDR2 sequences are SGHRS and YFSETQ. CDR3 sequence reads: CASSPFGANTEAFF. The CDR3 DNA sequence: TGCGCCAGCAGCCCCTTTGGGGCGAACACTGAAGCTTTCTTT.

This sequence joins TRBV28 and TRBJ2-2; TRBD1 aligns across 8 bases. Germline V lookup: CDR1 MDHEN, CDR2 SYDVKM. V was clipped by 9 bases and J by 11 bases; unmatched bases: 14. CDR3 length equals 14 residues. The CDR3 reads CASTPWTGKGELFF. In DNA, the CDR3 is TGTGCCAGTACGCCATGGACAGGGAAGGGTGAGCTGTTTTTT.

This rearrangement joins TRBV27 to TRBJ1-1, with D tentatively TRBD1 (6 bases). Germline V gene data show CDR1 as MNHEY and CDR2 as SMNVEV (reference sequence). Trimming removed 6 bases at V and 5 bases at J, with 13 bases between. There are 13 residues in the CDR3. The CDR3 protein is CASSTGLWTEAFF. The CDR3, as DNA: TGTGCCAGCAGCACAGGGTTATGGACTGAAGCTTTCTTT.

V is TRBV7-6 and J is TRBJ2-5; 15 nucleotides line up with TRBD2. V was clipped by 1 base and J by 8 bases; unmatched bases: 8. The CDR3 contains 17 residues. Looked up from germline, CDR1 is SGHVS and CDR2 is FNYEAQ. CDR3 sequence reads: CASSLDGLAGGLETQYF. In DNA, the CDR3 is TGTGCCAGCAGCTTAGACGGACTAGCGGGGGGGTTGGAAACCCAGTACTTC.